This T cell receptor (beta chain) was documented in a study of T cell responses to AZD1222 COVID-19 vaccine. Study information: Second-dose recipients at about 4 or about 12 weeks were treated as one pooled group. Study observations and caveats: Spike-specific TCR breadth and depth grew following two AZD1222 doses. Clonal diversity was possibly underestimated; the donors were predominantly white British and more often female.

In regard to this clone: The antigen is undetermined.

The table came from immunoSEQ multiplex PCR; TCRdb's copy has only in-frame clones and leaves some out. The sample has roughly 150,000 clones; approximately 94% are singletons. Sequencing used peripheral blood, obtained on day 0 of AZD1222 vaccination. The clonotype originates from an adult in good health.

CDR3 nucleotides: TGTGCTAGTGGCCCAGGTGGGGGAATGACCTACAATGAGCAGTTCTTC. It yields the protein CASGPGGGMTYNEQFF. The rearrangement joins TRBV12-5 to TRBJ2-1, with D perhaps assigned TRBD1 or TRBD2 (5 bases each). Per germline, CDR1 LGHNT and CDR2 FRNRAP. The CDR3 is 16 residues long. Trimming stripped 6 bases from V and 2 bases from J, with 17 bases between.